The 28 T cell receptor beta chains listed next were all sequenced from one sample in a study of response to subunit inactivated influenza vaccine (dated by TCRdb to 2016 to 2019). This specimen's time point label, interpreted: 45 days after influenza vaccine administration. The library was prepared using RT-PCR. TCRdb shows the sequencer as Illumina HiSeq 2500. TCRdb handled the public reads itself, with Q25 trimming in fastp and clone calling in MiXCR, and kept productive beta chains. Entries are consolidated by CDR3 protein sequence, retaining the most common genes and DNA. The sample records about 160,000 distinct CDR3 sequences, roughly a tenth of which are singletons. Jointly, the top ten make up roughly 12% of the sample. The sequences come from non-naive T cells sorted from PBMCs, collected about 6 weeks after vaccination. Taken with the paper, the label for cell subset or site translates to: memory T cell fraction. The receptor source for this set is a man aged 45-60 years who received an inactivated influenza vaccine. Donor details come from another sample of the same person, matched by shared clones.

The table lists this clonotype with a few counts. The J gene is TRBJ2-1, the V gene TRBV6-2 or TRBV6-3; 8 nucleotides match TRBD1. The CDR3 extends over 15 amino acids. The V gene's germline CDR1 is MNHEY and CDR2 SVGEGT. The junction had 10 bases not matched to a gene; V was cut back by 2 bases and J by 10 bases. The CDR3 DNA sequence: TGTGCCAGCAGTTACACGAGGGACAGGTCGAAGGAGCAGTTCTTC. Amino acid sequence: CASSYTRDRSKEQFF.

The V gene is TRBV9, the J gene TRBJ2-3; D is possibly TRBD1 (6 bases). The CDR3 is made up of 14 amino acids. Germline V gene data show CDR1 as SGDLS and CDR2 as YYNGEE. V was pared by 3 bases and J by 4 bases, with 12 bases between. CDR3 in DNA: TGTGCCAGCAGCGAGTTTGGGGGCCCAGATACGCAGTATTTT. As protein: CASSEFGGPDTQYF.

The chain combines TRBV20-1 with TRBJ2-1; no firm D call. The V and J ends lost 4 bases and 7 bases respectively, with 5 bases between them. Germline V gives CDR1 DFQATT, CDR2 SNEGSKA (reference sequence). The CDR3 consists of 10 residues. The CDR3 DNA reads TGCAGTGCTAAGGGAAATGAGCAGTTCTTC. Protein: CSAKGNEQFF.

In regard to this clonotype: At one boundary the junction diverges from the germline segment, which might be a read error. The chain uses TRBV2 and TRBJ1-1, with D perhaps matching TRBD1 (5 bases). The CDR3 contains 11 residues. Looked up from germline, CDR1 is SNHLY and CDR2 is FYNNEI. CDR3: CGGRLNTEAFF. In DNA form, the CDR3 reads TGCGGGGGACGGCTGAACACTGAAGCTTTCTTT.

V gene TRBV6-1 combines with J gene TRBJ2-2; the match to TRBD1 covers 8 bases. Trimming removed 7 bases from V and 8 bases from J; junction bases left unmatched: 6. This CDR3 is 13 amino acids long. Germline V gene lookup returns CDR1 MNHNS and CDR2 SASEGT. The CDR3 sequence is CASTTGAGGELFF. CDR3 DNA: TGTGCCAGCACGACAGGGGCAGGGGGGGAGCTGTTTTTT.

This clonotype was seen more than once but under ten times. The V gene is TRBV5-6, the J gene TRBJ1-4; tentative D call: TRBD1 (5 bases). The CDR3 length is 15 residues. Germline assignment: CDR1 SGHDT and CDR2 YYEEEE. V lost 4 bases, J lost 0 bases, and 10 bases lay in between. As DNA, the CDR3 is TGTGCCAGCAGCCCAACAGGATCAACTAATGAAAAACTGTTTTTT. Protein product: CASSPTGSTNEKLFF.

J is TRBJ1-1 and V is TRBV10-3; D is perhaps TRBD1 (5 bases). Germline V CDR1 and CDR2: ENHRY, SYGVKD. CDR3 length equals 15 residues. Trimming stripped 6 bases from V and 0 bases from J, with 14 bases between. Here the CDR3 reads CAISDPGRMNTEAFF. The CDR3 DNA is TGTGCCATCAGCGACCCGGGACGGATGAACACTGAAGCTTTCTTT.

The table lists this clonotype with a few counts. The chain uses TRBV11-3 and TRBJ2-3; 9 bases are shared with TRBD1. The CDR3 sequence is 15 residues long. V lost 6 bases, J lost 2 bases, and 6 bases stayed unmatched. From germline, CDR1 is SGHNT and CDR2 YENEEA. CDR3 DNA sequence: TGTGCCAGCAGTAACCGGGACAGGGTCACAGATACGCAGTATTTT. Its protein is CASSNRDRVTDTQYF.

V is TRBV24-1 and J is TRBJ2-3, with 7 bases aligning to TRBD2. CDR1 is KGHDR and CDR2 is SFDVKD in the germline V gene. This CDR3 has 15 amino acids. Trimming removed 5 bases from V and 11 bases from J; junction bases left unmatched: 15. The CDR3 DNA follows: TGTGCCACCAGTGGGGTCGCGGCGGGAGAGTTGATGCAGTATTTT. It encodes CATSGVAAGELMQYF.

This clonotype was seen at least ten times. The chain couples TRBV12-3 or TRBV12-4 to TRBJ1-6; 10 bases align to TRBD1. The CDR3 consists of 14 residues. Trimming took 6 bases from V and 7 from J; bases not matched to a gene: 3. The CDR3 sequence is CASSTGQGNSPLHF. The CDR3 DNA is TGTGCCAGCAGCACGGGACAGGGGAATTCACCCCTCCACTTT.

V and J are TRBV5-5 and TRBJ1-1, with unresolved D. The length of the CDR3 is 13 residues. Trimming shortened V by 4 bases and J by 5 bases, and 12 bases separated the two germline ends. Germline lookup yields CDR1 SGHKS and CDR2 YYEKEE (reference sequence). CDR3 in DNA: TGTGCCAGCAGCCCAACACCGGGGACTGAAGCTTTCTTT. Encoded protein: CASSPTPGTEAFF.

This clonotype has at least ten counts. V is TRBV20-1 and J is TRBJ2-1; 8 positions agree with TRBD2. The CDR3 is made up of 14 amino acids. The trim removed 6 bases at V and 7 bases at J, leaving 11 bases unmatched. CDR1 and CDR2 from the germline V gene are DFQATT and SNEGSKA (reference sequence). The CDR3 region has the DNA TGCAGTGCCGTAGTAGCGGGGCAGCTAAATGAGCAGTTCTTC. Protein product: CSAVVAGQLNEQFF.

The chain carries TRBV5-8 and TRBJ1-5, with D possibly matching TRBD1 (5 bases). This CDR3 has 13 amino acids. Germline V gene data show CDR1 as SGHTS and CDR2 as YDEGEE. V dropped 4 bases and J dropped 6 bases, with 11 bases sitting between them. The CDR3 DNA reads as TGTGCCAGCAGCGGCGGACACGGTCAGCCCCAGCATTTT. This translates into CASSGGHGQPQHF.

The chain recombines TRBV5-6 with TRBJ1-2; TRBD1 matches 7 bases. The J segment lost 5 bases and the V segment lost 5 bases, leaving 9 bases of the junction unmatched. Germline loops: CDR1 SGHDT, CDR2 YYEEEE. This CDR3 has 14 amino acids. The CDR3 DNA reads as TGTGCCAGCAGTCCCGGCGGGACAGTATATGGCTACACCTTC. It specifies CASSPGGTVYGYTF.

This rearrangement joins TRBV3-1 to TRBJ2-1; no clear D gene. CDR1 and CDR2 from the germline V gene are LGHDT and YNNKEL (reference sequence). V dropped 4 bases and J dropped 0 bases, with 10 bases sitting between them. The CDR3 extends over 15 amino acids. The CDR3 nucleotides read TGTGCCAGCAGCCTCACAGTGAGCTCCTACAATGAGCAGTTCTTC. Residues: CASSLTVSSYNEQFF.

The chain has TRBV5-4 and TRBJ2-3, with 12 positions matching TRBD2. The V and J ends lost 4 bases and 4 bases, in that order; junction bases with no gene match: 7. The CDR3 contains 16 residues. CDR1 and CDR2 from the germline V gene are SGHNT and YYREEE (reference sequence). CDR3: CASSPTGTSGSDTQYF. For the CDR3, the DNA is TGTGCCAGCAGCCCCACCGGGACTAGCGGGTCAGATACGCAGTATTTT. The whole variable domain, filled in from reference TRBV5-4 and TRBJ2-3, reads ETGVTQSPTHLIKTRGQQVTLRCSSQSGHNTVSWYQQALGQGPQFIFQYYREEENGRGNFPPRFSGLQFPNYSSELNVNALELDDSALYLCASSPTGTSGSDTQYFGPGTRLTVL.

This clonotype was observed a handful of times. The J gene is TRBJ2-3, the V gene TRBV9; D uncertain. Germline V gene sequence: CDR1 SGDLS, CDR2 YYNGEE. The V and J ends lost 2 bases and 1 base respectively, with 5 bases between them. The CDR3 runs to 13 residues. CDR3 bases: TGTGCCAGCAGCGTCCCGGGCACAGATACGCAGTATTTT. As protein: CASSVPGTDTQYF.

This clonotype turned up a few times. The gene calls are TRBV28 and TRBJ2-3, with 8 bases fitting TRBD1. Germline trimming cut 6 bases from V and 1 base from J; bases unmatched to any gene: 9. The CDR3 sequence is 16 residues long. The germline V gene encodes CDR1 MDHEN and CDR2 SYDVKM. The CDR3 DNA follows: TGTGCCAGCAGGCTGGGACAGGCAGAACGCACAGATACGCAGTATTTT. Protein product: CASRLGQAERTDTQYF.

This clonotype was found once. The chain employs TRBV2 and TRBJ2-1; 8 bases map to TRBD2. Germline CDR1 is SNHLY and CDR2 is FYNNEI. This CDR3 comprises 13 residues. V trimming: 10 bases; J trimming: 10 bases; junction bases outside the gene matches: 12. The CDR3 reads CAIRREDLGEQFF. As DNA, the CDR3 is TGTGCCATCCGGCGGGAGGACCTCGGGGAGCAGTTCTTC.

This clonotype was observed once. CDR3 bases: TGTGCCAGCAGCAGTCAAGGACAGGGGAGAGACTACGAGCAGTACTTC. Its protein product is CASSSQGQGRDYEQYF. V gene TRBV12-3 or TRBV12-4 combines with J gene TRBJ2-7; 9 bases line up with TRBD1. There are 16 residues in the CDR3. V lost 6 bases and J lost 3; bases outside the gene matches: 12.

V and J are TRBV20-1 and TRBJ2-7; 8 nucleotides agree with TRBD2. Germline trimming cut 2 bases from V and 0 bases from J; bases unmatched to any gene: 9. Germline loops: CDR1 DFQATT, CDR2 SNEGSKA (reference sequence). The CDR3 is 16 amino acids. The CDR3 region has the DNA TGCAGTGCTAGATCGGTGTCGAGCGGGGGCTCCTACGAGCAGTACTTC. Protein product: CSARSVSSGGSYEQYF.

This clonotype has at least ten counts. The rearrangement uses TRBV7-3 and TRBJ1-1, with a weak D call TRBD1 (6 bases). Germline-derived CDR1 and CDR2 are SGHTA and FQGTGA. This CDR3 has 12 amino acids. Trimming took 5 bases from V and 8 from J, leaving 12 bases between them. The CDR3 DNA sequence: TGTGCCAGCAGCGAAGCCGGGACAGAAGCTTTCTTT. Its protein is CASSEAGTEAFF.

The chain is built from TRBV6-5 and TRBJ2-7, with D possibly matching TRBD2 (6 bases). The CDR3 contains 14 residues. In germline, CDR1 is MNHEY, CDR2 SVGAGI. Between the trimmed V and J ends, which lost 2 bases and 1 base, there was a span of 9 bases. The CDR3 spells CASSYNAGSYEQYF. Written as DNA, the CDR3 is TGTGCCAGCAGTTACAACGCGGGGTCCTACGAGCAGTACTTC.

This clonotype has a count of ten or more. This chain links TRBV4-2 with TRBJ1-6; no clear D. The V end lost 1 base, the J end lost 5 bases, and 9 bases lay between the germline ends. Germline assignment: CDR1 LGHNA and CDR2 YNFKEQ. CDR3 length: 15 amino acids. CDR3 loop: CASSQGAQDNSPLHF. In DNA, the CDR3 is TGTGCCAGCAGCCAAGGGGCGCAGGATAATTCACCCCTCCACTTT.

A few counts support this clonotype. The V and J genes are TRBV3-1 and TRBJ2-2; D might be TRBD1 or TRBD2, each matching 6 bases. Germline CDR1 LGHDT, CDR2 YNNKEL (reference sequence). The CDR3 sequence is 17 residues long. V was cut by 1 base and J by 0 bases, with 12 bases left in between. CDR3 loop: CASSQVGGSANTGELFF. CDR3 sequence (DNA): TGTGCCAGCAGCCAAGTCGGGGGCAGCGCGAACACCGGGGAGCTGTTTTTT.

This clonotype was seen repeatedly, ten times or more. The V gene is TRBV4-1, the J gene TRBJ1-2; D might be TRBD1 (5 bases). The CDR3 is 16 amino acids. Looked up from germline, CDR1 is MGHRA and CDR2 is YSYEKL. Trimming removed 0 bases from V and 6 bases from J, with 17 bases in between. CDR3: CASSQEVVLGLHGYTF. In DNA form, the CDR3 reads TGCGCCAGCAGCCAAGAAGTTGTACTGGGGCTACATGGCTACACCTTC.

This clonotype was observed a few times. The CDR3 DNA is TGTGCCACCAGCAGAGAGGCCGGCGGGGTGGGGTACGAGCAGTACTTC. The encoded protein is CATSREAGGVGYEQYF. The rearrangement uses TRBV15 and TRBJ2-7; D might be TRBD2 (6 bases). CDR1 LNHNV and CDR2 YYDKDF come from the germline V gene (reference sequence). Trimming cost V 0 bases and J 4 bases, with 16 bases left between them. This CDR3 contains 16 residues.

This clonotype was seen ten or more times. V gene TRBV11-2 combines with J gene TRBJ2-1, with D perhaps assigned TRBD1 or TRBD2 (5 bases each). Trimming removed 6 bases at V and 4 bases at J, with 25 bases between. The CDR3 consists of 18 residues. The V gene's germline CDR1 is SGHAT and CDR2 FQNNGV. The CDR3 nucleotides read TGTGCCAGCAGAATCGCTTGGGGCGGGCGGCGCCGTTACAATGAGCAGTTCTTC. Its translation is CASRIAWGGRRRYNEQFF.